This TCR beta chain was sequenced for a study of CD8 T cells in Susac syndrome. The authors carried out high-throughput sequencing of TCR beta. They applied it to CD8+ and CD4+ T cells obtained from blood. The CD8+ and CD4+ T cells were negatively isolated, with the TEMRA cells enriched by FACS. RNA totalling about 0.5 to 1 ug underwent reverse transcription with random hexamers. The method of amplification for TCR beta CDR3 was immunoSEQ multiplex PCR, covering 54 Vbeta and 13 Jbeta. TCRdb re-analysed the immunoSEQ multiplex PCR reads in MiXCR, keeping a single row per CDR3 protein. This table holds roughly 200,000 distinct CDR3 sequences, 93% found once. Germline values: CDR1 SEHNR, CDR2 FQNEAQ (reference sequence). Trimming left V 5 bases short and J 5 bases short, with 15 bases between. CDR3 length: 14 amino acids.

J is TRBJ1-1 and V is TRBV7-9; no reliable D call. The TCR originated in a human donor in good health. The specimen was CD4+ T cells from PBMCs. CDR3 protein: CASSPAGSGTEAFF. The CDR3 region has the DNA TGTGCCAGCAGCCCTGCGGGCTCGGGGACTGAAGCTTTCTTT.